The clone carrying this T cell receptor (beta chain) was observed a single time. Per germline, CDR1 SGHRS and CDR2 YFSETQ. The CDR3 is 15 amino acids. V was pared by 4 bases and J by 4 bases, with 3 bases of the junction left unmatched. Sequencing was performed with immunoSEQ multiplex PCR; in TCRdb, only in-frame clones are kept and a portion is missing. Here the sample spans about 54,000 clones, around 90% being singletons. The data belong to a study of identifying expanded T cells in peripheral blood. The source of this sequence is a person aged 18 to 70 in good health. V and J are TRBV5-1 and TRBJ2-7, with TRBD2 matching 15 bases. Sample: blood. CDR3 sequence: CASSPGTSGRYEQYF. The CDR3 coding sequence is TGCGCCAGCAGCCCCGGGACTAGCGGGAGGTACGAGCAGTACTTC.